A single T cell receptor (beta chain) is shown here with its context. This clone was seen a handful of times. Its antigen remains unidentified. Base qualities are not provided; no much larger clone lies one nucleotide away. The data were taken from a study of CD4 T cells in relation to SARS-CoV-2 and coronaviruses (dated by TCRdb to the early 2020s). The study in broad terms: In the ViraFEST assay, PBMCs were cultured with antigen for 9 to 10 days, after which TCR beta CDR3s were sequenced to identify antigen-specific clonal expansions. Across all 12 patients in the convalescent cohort, the median age was roughly 38 years, with a range of roughly 21 to 75 years. Of the 12 convalescent patients, 8 were male and 4 were female, and two of the subjects were Hispanic. Shared crossreactive spike epitopes were mapped to their HLA restriction using patient-derived lymphoblastoid cell lines. At the level of individual TCR clonotypes, the study evaluated whether memory CD4+ T cells crossreact between the spike proteins of SARS-CoV-2 and those of common cold coronaviruses. The Adaptive Biotechnologies TCR-sequencing kit was used to sequence samples from a few pre-COVID donors and the naive versus memory experiments, whereas other data were Illumina-based. Expansion assays from other donors in the study were sequenced with a different, Illumina-based TCR-beta assay. Study-wide findings and limitations: Sequencing of naive versus memory cells indicated that the assay detects memory recall responses, not primary responses primed during culture. The study was limited by small numbers of patients and tested TCRs. Approximately 61% of donors had memory CD4+ clonotypes that crossrecognized SARS-CoV-2 and at least one common cold coronavirus spike. Significantly weaker SARS-CoV-2-driven expansion was shown by crossreactive clones than by monoreactive clones, consistent with antigenic imprinting. Since the crossreactivity analysis centred on spike protein, crossreactivity against other viral proteins was not assessed. Pre-pandemic and post-infection samples were not both contributed by any donor, so tracing of the source of pre-existing responses was limited.

CEF-cultured naive and memory CD4+ T cell DNA received survey-level immunoSEQ TCR-beta sequencing. On the study's bioinformatics: During preprocessing, nonproductive sequences were discarded, as were any CDR3s that did not begin with C, did not end with F or W, or were shorter than 7 amino acids. The MANAFEST web app identified antigen-specific clonotypes based on expansion compared with the reference and other culture wells. A clone counted as positive if significantly expanded in 2 of 3 replicate wells versus the reference culture at FDR below 0.05. To be called positive, a clone also had to show significant expansion compared with every other tandem well and an odds ratio greater than 5. Cultured and uncultured naive and memory CD4+ repertoires were searched for previously identified spike- and CEF-reactive CDR3s. After three terminal residues were trimmed from each end, CDR3 homology was quantified as pairwise Levenshtein distance using the stringdist R package. TCRdb re-hosts the immuneACCESS table, in-frame sequences only. Its copies lack some clones; in the studies checked, an unresolved V gene accounts for under half of them, and the cause for the rest is not known. V and J calls and clone size follow that table, whereas D and trimming were derived from the DNA. In all, the sample holds 36,000 or so clones, and around four fifths of those were seen once. The leading ten clones occupy less than 3% of the sample.

The junction carries 11 bases between V and J, which are trimmed by 9 bases and 6 bases respectively. The germline V gene encodes CDR1 SGHAT and CDR2 FQNNGV. CDR3 length: 11 amino acids, cysteine to phenylalanine. Left in the record is the CDR3 DNA by itself, 33 bases read in frame from the first base. Naive and memory CD4+ T cells were separated from cryopreserved PBMCs by first enriching for CD4 and then performing EasySep naive CD4+ T cell enrichment. For roughly 10 days, roughly 100,000 sorted naive or memory CD4+ T cells were cultured together with CEF peptides and T cell-depleted PBMCs at a 1:1 ratio. In general, every peptide culture condition was set up in three replicate wells. Ficoll-Paque PLUS gradient centrifugation was used to isolate PBMCs from leukapheresis product or whole blood. PBMCs were either used fresh in the expansion assay or cryopreserved at -140 degrees C. The QIAamp Micro DNA Kit was used to extract genomic DNA from the CD4+ T cells.

The sequence was collected from an adult with COVID-19. The chain was built from TRBV11-2 and TRBJ1-1, with the D segment identity uncertain. Input material: memory CD4+ T cells from PBMCs, cultured in vitro. In the paper's terms, the cell subset or site label means: memory (non-naive) CD4+ T cells. CDR3 protein: CASREGAEAFF. The base sequence is TGTGCCAGTAGAGAGGGCGCTGAAGCTTTCTTT.